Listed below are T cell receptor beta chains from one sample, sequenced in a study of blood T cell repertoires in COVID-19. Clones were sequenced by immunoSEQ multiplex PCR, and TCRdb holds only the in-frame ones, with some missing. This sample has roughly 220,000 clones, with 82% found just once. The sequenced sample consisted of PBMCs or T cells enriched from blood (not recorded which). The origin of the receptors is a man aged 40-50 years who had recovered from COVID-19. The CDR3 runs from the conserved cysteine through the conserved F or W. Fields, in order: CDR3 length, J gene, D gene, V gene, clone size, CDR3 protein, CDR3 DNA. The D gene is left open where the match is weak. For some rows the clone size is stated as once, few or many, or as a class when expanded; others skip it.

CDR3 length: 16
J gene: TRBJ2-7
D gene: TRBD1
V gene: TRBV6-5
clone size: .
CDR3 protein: CASSYSRYRGSYEQYF
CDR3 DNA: TGTGCCAGCAGTTACTCGCGTTACAGGGGGTCCTACGAGCAGTACTTC

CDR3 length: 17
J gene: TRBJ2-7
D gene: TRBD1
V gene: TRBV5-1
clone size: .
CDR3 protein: CASSSPVGTGVVYEQYF
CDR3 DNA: TGCGCCAGCAGCTCACCGGTTGGGACAGGGGTTGTGTACGAGCAGTACTTC

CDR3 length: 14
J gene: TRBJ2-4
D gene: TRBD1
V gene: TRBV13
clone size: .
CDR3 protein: CASSRTGFVNIQYF
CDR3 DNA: TGTGCCAGCAGCCGGACAGGATTTGTAAACATTCAGTACTTC

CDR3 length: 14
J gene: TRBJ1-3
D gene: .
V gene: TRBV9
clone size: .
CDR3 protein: CASSGEDSGNTIYF
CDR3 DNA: TGTGCCAGCAGCGGCGAAGACTCTGGAAACACCATATATTTT

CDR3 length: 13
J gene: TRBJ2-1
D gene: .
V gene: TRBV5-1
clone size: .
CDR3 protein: CASSTTHYNEQFF
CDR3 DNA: TGCGCCAGCAGCACCACACATTACAATGAGCAGTTCTTC

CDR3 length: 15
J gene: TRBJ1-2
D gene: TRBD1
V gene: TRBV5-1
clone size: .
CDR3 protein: CASSFGQGAGYGYTF
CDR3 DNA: TGCGCCAGCAGCTTTGGGCAGGGGGCGGGCTATGGCTACACCTTC

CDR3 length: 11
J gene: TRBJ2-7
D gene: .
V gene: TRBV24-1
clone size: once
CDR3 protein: CATSDLSEQYF
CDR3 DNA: TGTGCCACCAGTGATCTGTCCGAGCAGTACTTC

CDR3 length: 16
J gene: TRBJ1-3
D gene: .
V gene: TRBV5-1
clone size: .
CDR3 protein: CASSLGGIPSGNTIYF
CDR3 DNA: TGCGCCAGCAGCTTGGGAGGCATACCCTCTGGAAACACCATATATTTT

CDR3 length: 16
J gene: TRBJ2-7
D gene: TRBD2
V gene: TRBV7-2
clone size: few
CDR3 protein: CASSLGAGVTSYEQYF
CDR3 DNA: TGTGCCAGCAGCTTAGGCGCGGGGGTAACCTCATACGAGCAGTACTTC

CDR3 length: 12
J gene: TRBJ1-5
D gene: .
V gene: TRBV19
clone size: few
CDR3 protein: CASKQEEQPQHF
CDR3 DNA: TGTGCCAGTAAACAAGAGGAACAACCCCAGCATTTT

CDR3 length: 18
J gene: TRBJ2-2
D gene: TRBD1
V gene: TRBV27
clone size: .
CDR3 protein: CASLLIRTGGSIAGELFF
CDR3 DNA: TGTGCCAGCCTCCTGATCCGGACAGGGGGGAGTATAGCCGGGGAGCTGTTTTTT

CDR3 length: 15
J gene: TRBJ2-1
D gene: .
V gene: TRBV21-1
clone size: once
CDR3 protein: CASSSRELLYNEQFF
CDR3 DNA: TGTGCCAGCAGCTCGCGGGAGCTATTATACAATGAGCAGTTCTTC

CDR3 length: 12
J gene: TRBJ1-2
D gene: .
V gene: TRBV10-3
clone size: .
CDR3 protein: CAISDTVDGYTF
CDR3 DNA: TGTGCCATCAGCGACACAGTTGATGGCTACACCTTC

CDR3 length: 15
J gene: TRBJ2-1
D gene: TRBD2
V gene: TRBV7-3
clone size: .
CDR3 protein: CASSRGREGRNEQFF
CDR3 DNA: TGTGCCAGCAGCCGCGGGCGGGAGGGCAGGAATGAGCAGTTCTTC

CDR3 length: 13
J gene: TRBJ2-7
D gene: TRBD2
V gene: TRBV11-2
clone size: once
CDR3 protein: CASASGGWNEQYF
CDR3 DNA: TGTGCCAGCGCATCGGGAGGTTGGAACGAGCAGTACTTC

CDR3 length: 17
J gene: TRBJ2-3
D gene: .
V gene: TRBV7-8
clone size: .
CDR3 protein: CASVRGGGSGVADTQYF
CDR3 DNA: TGTGCCAGCGTCCGAGGAGGTGGGAGTGGGGTCGCGGATACGCAGTATTTT

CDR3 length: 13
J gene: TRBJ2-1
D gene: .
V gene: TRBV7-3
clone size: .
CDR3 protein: CASSLNRPDEQFF
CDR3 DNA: TGTGCCAGCAGCCTCAACAGGCCAGATGAGCAGTTCTTC

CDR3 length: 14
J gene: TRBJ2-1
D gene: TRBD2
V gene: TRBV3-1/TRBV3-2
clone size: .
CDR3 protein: CASARLAGSNEQFF
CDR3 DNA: TGTGCCAGCGCGAGACTAGCGGGGAGTAATGAGCAGTTCTTC

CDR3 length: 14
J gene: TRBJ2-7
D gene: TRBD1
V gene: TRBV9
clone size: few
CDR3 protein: CASSPAGTGYEQYF
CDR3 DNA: TGTGCCAGCAGCCCGGCGGGGACAGGGTACGAGCAGTACTTC

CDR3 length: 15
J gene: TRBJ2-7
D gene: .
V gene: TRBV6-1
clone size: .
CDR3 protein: CASSFLHGGSYEQYF
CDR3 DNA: TGTGCCAGCAGTTTTCTTCATGGAGGGTCCTACGAGCAGTACTTC

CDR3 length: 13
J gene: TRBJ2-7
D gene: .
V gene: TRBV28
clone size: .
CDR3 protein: CASLTTFSYEQYF
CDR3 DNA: TGTGCCAGCCTTACTACATTCTCCTACGAGCAGTACTTC

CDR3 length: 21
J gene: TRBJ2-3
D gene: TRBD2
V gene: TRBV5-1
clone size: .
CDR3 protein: CASSLGAPPGLASSRMDTQYF
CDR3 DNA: TGCGCCAGCAGCCTTGGGGCACCCCCGGGACTAGCGAGCTCCCGAATGGATACGCAGTATTTT

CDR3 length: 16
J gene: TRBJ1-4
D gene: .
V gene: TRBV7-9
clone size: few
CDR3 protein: CASSLQGAAGMKKLFF
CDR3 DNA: TGTGCCAGCAGCTTACAGGGAGCTGCGGGGATGAAAAAACTGTTTTTT

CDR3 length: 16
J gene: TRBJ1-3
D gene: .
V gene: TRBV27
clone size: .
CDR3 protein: CASSSLERSSGNTIYF
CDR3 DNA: TGTGCCAGCAGTTCTCTGGAGAGGTCCTCTGGAAACACCATATATTTT

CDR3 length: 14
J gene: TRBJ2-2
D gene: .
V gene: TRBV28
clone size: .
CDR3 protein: CASSLQGLNGELFF
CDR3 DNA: TGTGCCAGCAGTTTACAGGGCCTGAACGGGGAGCTGTTTTTT

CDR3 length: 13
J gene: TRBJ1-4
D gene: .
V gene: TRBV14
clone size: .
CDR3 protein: CASRRATNEKLFF
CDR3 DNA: TGTGCCAGCCGGCGGGCAACTAATGAAAAACTGTTTTTT

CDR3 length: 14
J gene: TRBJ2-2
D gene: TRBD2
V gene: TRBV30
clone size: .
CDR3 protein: CAWKAGGPTGELFF
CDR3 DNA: TGTGCCTGGAAAGCGGGAGGGCCTACCGGGGAGCTGTTTTTT

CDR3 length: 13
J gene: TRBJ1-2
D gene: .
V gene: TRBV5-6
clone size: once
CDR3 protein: CASSLDGDYGYTF
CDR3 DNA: TGTGCCAGCAGCTTGGACGGGGACTATGGCTACACCTTC

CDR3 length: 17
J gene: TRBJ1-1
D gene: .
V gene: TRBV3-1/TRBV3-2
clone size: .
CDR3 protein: CASSPNRLGRSPPEAFF
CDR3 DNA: TGTGCCAGCAGCCCGAACCGCCTGGGCAGGTCCCCCCCTGAAGCTTTCTTT

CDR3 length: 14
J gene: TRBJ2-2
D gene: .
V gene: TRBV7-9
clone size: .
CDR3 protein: CASSLAGAAGELFF
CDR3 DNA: TGTGCCAGCAGCTTAGCGGGAGCGGCCGGGGAGCTGTTTTTT

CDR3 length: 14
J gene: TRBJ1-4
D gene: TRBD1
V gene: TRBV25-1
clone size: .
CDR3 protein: CASSLTGGNEKLFF
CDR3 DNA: TGTGCCAGCAGTCTGACAGGGGGGAATGAAAAACTGTTTTTT

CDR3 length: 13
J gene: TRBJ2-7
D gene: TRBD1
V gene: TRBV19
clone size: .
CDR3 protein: CASSDRGSLEQYF
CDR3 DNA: TGTGCCAGTAGTGACAGGGGTTCTCTCGAGCAGTACTTC

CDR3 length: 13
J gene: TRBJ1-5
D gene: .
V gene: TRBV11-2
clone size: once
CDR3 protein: CASSSTVNQPQHF
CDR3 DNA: TGTGCCAGCAGCTCGACAGTTAATCAGCCCCAGCATTTT

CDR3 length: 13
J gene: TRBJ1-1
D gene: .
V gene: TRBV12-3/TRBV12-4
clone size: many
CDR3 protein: CASSQDRPTEAFF
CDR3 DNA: TGTGCCAGCAGTCAGGACAGACCCACTGAAGCTTTCTTT

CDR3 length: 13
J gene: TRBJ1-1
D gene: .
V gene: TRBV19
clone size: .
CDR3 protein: CASRWARNTEAFF
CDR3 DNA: TGTGCCAGTAGGTGGGCAAGGAACACTGAAGCTTTCTTT

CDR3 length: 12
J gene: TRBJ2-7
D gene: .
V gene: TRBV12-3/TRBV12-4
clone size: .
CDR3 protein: CASSPGADEQYF
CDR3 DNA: TGTGCCAGCAGCCCAGGGGCCGACGAGCAGTACTTC

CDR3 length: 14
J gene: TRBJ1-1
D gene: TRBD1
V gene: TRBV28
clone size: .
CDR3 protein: CASSSGDRVPEAFF
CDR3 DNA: TGTGCCAGCAGTTCGGGGGACAGGGTACCTGAAGCTTTCTTT

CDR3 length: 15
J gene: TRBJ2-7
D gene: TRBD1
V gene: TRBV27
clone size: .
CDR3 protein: CASSSRTGGNYEQYF
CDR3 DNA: TGTGCCAGCAGTTCCAGGACAGGGGGCAACTACGAGCAGTACTTC

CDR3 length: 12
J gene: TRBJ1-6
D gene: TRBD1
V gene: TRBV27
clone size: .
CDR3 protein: CASSYRGSPLHF
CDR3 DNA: TGTGCCAGCAGCTACAGGGGGTCACCCCTCCACTTT

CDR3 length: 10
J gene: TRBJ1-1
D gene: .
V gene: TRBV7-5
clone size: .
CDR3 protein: CVRVRAEAFF
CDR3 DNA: TGTGTCAGAGTCAGGGCTGAAGCTTTCTTT

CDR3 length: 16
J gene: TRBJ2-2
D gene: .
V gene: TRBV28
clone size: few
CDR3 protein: CASSPMGTGLAGELFF
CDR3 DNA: TGTGCCAGCAGCCCTATGGGAACAGGGCTAGCCGGGGAGCTGTTTTTT

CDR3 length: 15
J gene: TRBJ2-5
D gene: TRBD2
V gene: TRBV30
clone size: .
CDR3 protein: CASTGTSGGDQTQYF
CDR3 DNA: TGTGCCTCGACCGGGACTAGCGGAGGCGACCAGACCCAGTACTTC

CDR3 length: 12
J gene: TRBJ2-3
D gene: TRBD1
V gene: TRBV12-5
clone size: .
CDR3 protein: CASGPGQGTQYF
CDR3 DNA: TGTGCTAGTGGACCTGGACAGGGCACGCAGTATTTT

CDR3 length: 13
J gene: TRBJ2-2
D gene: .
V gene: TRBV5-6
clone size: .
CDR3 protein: CASSSSDTGELFF
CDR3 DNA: TGTGCCAGCAGCTCTAGCGACACCGGGGAGCTGTTTTTT

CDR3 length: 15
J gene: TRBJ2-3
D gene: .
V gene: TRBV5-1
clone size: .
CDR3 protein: CASSPAGARADTQYF
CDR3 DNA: TGCGCCAGCAGCCCTGCGGGGGCCCGCGCAGATACGCAGTATTTT

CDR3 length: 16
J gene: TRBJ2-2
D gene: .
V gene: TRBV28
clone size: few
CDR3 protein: CASSLTSLGGAGELFF
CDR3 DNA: TGTGCCAGCAGTTTGACTTCCCTTGGTGGCGCCGGGGAGCTGTTTTTT

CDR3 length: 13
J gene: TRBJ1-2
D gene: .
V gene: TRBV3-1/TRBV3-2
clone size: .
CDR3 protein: CASSPSGGYGYTF
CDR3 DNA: TGTGCCAGCAGCCCCTCTGGAGGCTATGGCTACACCTTC

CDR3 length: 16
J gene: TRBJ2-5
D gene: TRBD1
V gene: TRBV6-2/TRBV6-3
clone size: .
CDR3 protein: CASSTDDRGLQETQYF
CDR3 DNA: TGTGCCAGCAGTACCGACGACAGGGGGCTTCAAGAGACCCAGTACTTC

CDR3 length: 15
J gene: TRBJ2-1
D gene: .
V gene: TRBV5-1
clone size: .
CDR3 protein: CASSLFVRGDNEQFF
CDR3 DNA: TGCGCCAGCAGCTTGTTTGTCAGGGGGGACAATGAGCAGTTCTTC

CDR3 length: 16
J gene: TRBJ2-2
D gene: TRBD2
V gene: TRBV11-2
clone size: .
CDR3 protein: CASSPGTSGNTGELFF
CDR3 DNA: TGTGCCAGCAGCCCCGGGACTAGCGGAAACACCGGGGAGCTGTTTTTT

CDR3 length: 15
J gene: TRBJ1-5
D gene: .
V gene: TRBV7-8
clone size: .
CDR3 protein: CASSLNWGGNQPQHF
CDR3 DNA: TGTGCCAGCAGCTTAAATTGGGGGGGCAATCAGCCCCAGCATTTT

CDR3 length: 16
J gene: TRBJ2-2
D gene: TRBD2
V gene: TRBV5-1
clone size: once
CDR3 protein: CASSLAVAGVTGELFF
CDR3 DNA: TGCGCCAGCAGCTTGGCGGTGGCGGGAGTCACCGGGGAGCTGTTTTTT

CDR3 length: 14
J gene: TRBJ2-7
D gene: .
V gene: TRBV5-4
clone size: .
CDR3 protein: CASSLAPGKDEQYF
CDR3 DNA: TGTGCCAGCAGCTTGGCCCCCGGGAAGGACGAGCAGTACTTC